This T cell receptor (beta chain) was identified in a study of blood T cell repertoires in COVID-19. Overall study context: Samples came from the United States, Italy and Spain, spanning acute and convalescent COVID-19. The analysed material was cDNA or gDNA that came from T cells, B-cell-depleted T cells, or PBMCs.

Trimming removed 3 bases at V and 10 bases at J, with 22 bases between. This CDR3 spans 16 amino acids. Germline-derived CDR1 and CDR2 are LGHDT and YNNKEL (reference sequence). In the authors' methods: Scientists estimated how many nucleated cells there were by amplifying reference gene primers. The assay was immunoSEQ multiplex PCR, and TCRdb's table has in-frame clones only and misses some. The DNA gave D and trimming, while V, J and clone size come from that table. The top ten clones hold about 5% of a sample with just over 95,000 clones, approximately 90% of them seen once. The receptor was isolated from a man aged 45 to 65 with acute or convalescent COVID-19. Sequenced material: peripheral blood. V gene TRBV3-1 (or the pseudogene TRBV3-2) combines with J gene TRBJ2-1, with D unclear. CDR3: CASSQEGAVVTPEQFF. CDR3 nucleotides: TGTGCCAGCAGCCAGGAAGGTGCAGTAGTGACTCCAGAGCAGTTCTTC.